This T cell receptor beta chain derives from a study of read filtering for tumor transcriptome and immune sequencing. This clonotype was seen ten or more times. This library used approximately 370 ng RNA and molecular barcoded adaptors spanning alpha/delta and beta/gamma chains. TCRdb itself ran the reads through MiXCR, one entry per CDR3 protein. The repertoire holds over 55,000 distinct CDR3 sequences, with approximately 14% as singletons. The sample consisted of a population of CD138-negative cells sorted from bone marrow. The receptor was derived from a donor aged 40 or over with multiple myeloma.

CDR3 DNA sequence: TGTGCCAGCAGCTGGGGACAGTACACTGAAGCTTTCTTT. Encoded protein: CASSWGQYTEAFF. The V gene is TRBV7-9, the J gene TRBJ1-1; 7 positions agree with TRBD1. Looked up from germline, CDR1 is SEHNR and CDR2 is FQNEAQ (reference sequence). CDR3 size: 13 residues. The J segment lost 3 bases and the V segment lost 4 bases, leaving 2 bases of the junction unmatched.